A selection of T cell receptor beta chains follows, all from one sample in a study of blood T cells in healthy people across ages. TCRdb re-analysed the 5' RACE reads in MiXCR, keeping a single row per CDR3 protein. This table has fewer than 2 million distinct CDR3 sequences, approximately 40% appearing once. The sample comprised blood. These receptors originate from a human donor in good health. Each CDR3 is given with its conserved first and last residue. The order of the fields is D gene, clone size, J gene, V gene, CDR3 DNA, CDR3 protein. The D gene is left open where the match is weak. Where a row states a size, it is once, few, many or the class of an expanded clone; other rows omit it.

- | - | TRBJ2-4 | TRBV20-1 | TGCAGTGCTAGACCACTAGGTGGGGGAGGAGACATTCAGTACTTC | CSARPLGGGGDIQYF
- | few | TRBJ2-5 | TRBV7-9 | TGTGCCAGCAGCTTATGGATTGGGAGGATCGGGGAGACCCAGTACTTC | CASSLWIGRIGETQYF
- | few | TRBJ2-3 | TRBV10-3 | TGTGCCATCACCCGGGACGGAAGCACAGATACGCAGTATTTT | CAITRDGSTDTQYF
- | - | TRBJ1-6 | TRBV29-1 | TGCAGCGTTGGAGGGACCCGGAATTCACCCCTCCACTTT | CSVGGTRNSPLHF
TRBD1 | many | TRBJ2-7 | TRBV20-1 | TGCAGTGCTCGCAATTACAGGGGGCGAGCCTACGAGCAGTACTTC | CSARNYRGRAYEQYF
- | - | TRBJ1-2 | TRBV7-9 | TGTGCCAGCAGCTTAACGTTGGCAGGGGTCTTTGGCTACACCTTC | CASSLTLAGVFGYTF
- | - | TRBJ2-3 | TRBV4-3 | TGCGCCAGCAGCCAGGCCGTCCTAGGGGCCCCAGTGCCAGATACGCAGTATTTT | CASSQAVLGAPVPDTQYF
TRBD2 | few | TRBJ2-3 | TRBV7-2 | TGTGCCAGCAGCTTGTATGCTAGCGGGGGGCCTTCCACAGATACGCAGTATTTT | CASSLYASGGPSTDTQYF
TRBD2 | few | TRBJ2-2 | TRBV7-2 | TGTGCCAGCAGCTTAGAACCCCTAGCGGGGGTGGTCGGGGAGCTGTTTTTT | CASSLEPLAGVVGELFF
- | - | TRBJ2-1 | TRBV9 | TGTGCCAGCAGCGGGGGCCTTGCCCGGGGTGAGCAGTTCTTC | CASSGGLARGEQFF
TRBD2 | - | TRBJ2-1 | TRBV28 | TGTGCCAGCAACGACGGGACTAGCGGGGGTTCCCTCTACAATGAGCAGTTCTTC | CASNDGTSGGSLYNEQFF